This is a list of T cell receptor beta chains from one sample in a study of human T cells and chemical hapten exposure. TCRdb analysed the RACE reads with MiXCR anew, one entry per CDR3 protein. The table shows more than 65,000 distinct CDR3 sequences, with 10% occurring only once. This material consisted of whole blood, taken in connection with sensitization to the hapten diphenylcyclopropenone (DPC). The receptors come from a woman aged 50 to 60 with alopecia areata. Some clones in this sample may be carry-over from other donors' samples. Both conserved end residues are part of each CDR3. Each record gives: D gene, clone size, J gene, V gene, CDR3 protein, CDR3 DNA. D genes are given only for firm matches. Clone size is given for some rows only: seen once, a few or many times, or a class if the clone is expanded.

D gene: .; clone size: .; J gene: TRBJ2-5; V gene: TRBV29-1; CDR3 protein: CSVGKRETQYF; CDR3 DNA: TGCAGCGTTGGAAAGAGGGAGACCCAGTACTTC
D gene: .; clone size: few; J gene: TRBJ2-5; V gene: TRBV7-2; CDR3 protein: CASSLALSQETQYF; CDR3 DNA: TGTGCCAGCAGCTTAGCGCTCAGCCAAGAGACCCAGTACTTC
D gene: .; clone size: .; J gene: TRBJ2-7; V gene: TRBV9; CDR3 protein: CASSVGGAPYEQYF; CDR3 DNA: TGTGCCAGCAGCGTAGGGGGGGCCCCCTACGAGCAGTACTTC
D gene: .; clone size: .; J gene: TRBJ1-6; V gene: TRBV6-1; CDR3 protein: CASSESGRSKNSPLHF; CDR3 DNA: TGTGCCAGCAGTGAATCGGGTCGATCAAAAAATTCACCCCTCCACTTT
D gene: .; clone size: few; J gene: TRBJ2-5; V gene: TRBV10-3; CDR3 protein: CAISERPAVQETQYF; CDR3 DNA: TGTGCCATCAGTGAGCGTCCGGCAGTGCAAGAGACCCAGTACTTC
D gene: TRBD1; clone size: many; J gene: TRBJ1-5; V gene: TRBV18; CDR3 protein: CASSPQGAGQPQHF; CDR3 DNA: TGTGCCAGCTCACCACAGGGGGCAGGTCAGCCCCAGCATTTT
D gene: TRBD1; clone size: .; J gene: TRBJ2-1; V gene: TRBV5-5; CDR3 protein: CASSLGDRPPGEQFF; CDR3 DNA: TGTGCCAGCAGCTTGGGGGACAGACCGCCGGGAGAGCAGTTCTTC
D gene: .; clone size: .; J gene: TRBJ1-1; V gene: TRBV9; CDR3 protein: CASSVGRVSEAFF; CDR3 DNA: TGTGCCAGCAGCGTAGGCAGAGTGAGTGAAGCTTTCTTT
D gene: .; clone size: .; J gene: TRBJ2-3; V gene: TRBV5-5; CDR3 protein: CASAQFWGRTDTQYF; CDR3 DNA: TGTGCCAGCGCCCAGTTTTGGGGCCGCACAGATACGCAGTATTTT
D gene: .; clone size: many; J gene: TRBJ2-3; V gene: TRBV7-9; CDR3 protein: CASSRGVADTDTQYF; CDR3 DNA: TGTGCCAGCAGCCGAGGGGTAGCAGACACAGATACGCAGTATTTT
D gene: .; clone size: few; J gene: TRBJ1-5; V gene: TRBV28; CDR3 protein: CASSPPAGNQPQHF; CDR3 DNA: TGTGCCAGCAGTCCCCCGGCCGGCAATCAGCCCCAGCATTTT
D gene: TRBD2; clone size: .; J gene: TRBJ2-3; V gene: TRBV2; CDR3 protein: CASNRGRAGADTQYF; CDR3 DNA: TGTGCCAGCAATCGCGGGAGGGCCGGGGCAGATACGCAGTATTTT
D gene: .; clone size: many; J gene: TRBJ1-6; V gene: TRBV5-6; CDR3 protein: CASSLVGQGNSPLHF; CDR3 DNA: TGTGCCAGCAGCTTGGTGGGGCAGGGTAATTCACCCCTCCACTTT
D gene: .; clone size: .; J gene: TRBJ2-1; V gene: TRBV20-1; CDR3 protein: CSARDPPPNEQFF; CDR3 DNA: TGCAGTGCTAGAGATCCCCCACCCAATGAGCAGTTCTTC
D gene: .; clone size: many; J gene: TRBJ2-3; V gene: TRBV2; CDR3 protein: CASSEGAPSTDTQYF; CDR3 DNA: TGTGCCAGCAGTGAAGGGGCTCCTAGCACAGATACGCAGTATTTT
D gene: .; clone size: many; J gene: TRBJ2-1; V gene: TRBV4-2; CDR3 protein: CASSPEDWERKDEQFF; CDR3 DNA: TGTGCCAGCAGCCCCGAGGACTGGGAGAGGAAGGATGAGCAGTTCTTC
D gene: .; clone size: many; J gene: TRBJ2-7; V gene: TRBV29-1; CDR3 protein: CSVEGLADYEQYF; CDR3 DNA: TGCAGCGTTGAGGGCCTGGCAGACTACGAGCAGTACTTC
D gene: .; clone size: many; J gene: TRBJ2-1; V gene: TRBV14; CDR3 protein: CASSQEIMAYNEQFF; CDR3 DNA: TGTGCCAGCAGCCAAGAAATTATGGCTTACAATGAGCAGTTCTTC
D gene: .; clone size: .; J gene: TRBJ2-2; V gene: TRBV12-3/TRBV12-4; CDR3 protein: CASSLEGGNTGELFF; CDR3 DNA: TGTGCCAGCAGTTTAGAGGGGGGAAACACCGGGGAGCTGTTTTTT
D gene: .; clone size: .; J gene: TRBJ2-7; V gene: TRBV5-4; CDR3 protein: CASTRDAGQSYEQYF; CDR3 DNA: TGTGCCAGCACCCGGGACGCGGGACAGTCCTACGAGCAGTACTTC
D gene: .; clone size: few; J gene: TRBJ2-5; V gene: TRBV12-3/TRBV12-4; CDR3 protein: CASSLGSAVPPLQETQYF; CDR3 DNA: TGTGCCAGCAGTTTAGGTTCCGCCGTACCCCCCCTACAAGAGACCCAGTACTTC
D gene: .; clone size: .; J gene: TRBJ2-1; V gene: TRBV6-4; CDR3 protein: CASSVVTGPYNEQFF; CDR3 DNA: TGTGCCAGCAGTGTCGTTACAGGCCCCTACAATGAGCAGTTCTTC
D gene: .; clone size: .; J gene: TRBJ2-5; V gene: TRBV10-1; CDR3 protein: CASSVTVGETQYF; CDR3 DNA: TGCGCCAGCAGTGTTACTGTTGGGGAGACCCAGTACTTC
D gene: .; clone size: .; J gene: TRBJ1-1; V gene: TRBV7-9; CDR3 protein: CASSFSGVTEAFF; CDR3 DNA: TGTGCCAGCAGCTTCAGCGGCGTAACTGAAGCTTTCTTT
D gene: .; clone size: .; J gene: TRBJ1-4; V gene: TRBV5-8; CDR3 protein: CASRKLTSTNEKLFF; CDR3 DNA: TGTGCCAGCAGGAAACTGACATCAACTAATGAAAAACTGTTTTTT
D gene: TRBD2; clone size: many; J gene: TRBJ2-5; V gene: TRBV7-7; CDR3 protein: CASSFAGGPEETQYF; CDR3 DNA: TGTGCTAGCAGCTTCGCGGGAGGGCCGGAGGAGACCCAGTACTTC
D gene: .; clone size: .; J gene: TRBJ2-7; V gene: TRBV7-2; CDR3 protein: CASSLNPGPRTEYF; CDR3 DNA: TGTGCCAGCAGCCTCAATCCGGGACCCAGAACGGAGTACTTC
D gene: TRBD2; clone size: .; J gene: TRBJ2-7; V gene: TRBV29-1; CDR3 protein: CSVSSPGLAVYEQYF; CDR3 DNA: TGCAGCGTCTCCTCCCCGGGACTAGCGGTTTACGAGCAGTACTTT
D gene: TRBD2; clone size: few; J gene: TRBJ2-5; V gene: TRBV7-2; CDR3 protein: CASSLLLAGAETQYF; CDR3 DNA: TGTGCCAGCAGCTTACTACTAGCGGGAGCAGAGACCCAGTACTTC
D gene: TRBD1; clone size: few; J gene: TRBJ1-1; V gene: TRBV20-1; CDR3 protein: CSASLEQGWAFF; CDR3 DNA: TGCAGTGCTAGCCTAGAACAGGGGTGGGCTTTCTTT
D gene: .; clone size: .; J gene: TRBJ2-2; V gene: TRBV29-1; CDR3 protein: CSAGPLAGELFF; CDR3 DNA: TGCAGCGCGGGGCCTTTGGCCGGGGAGCTGTTTTTT
D gene: TRBD1; clone size: many; J gene: TRBJ1-4; V gene: TRBV2; CDR3 protein: CASRQRTGEAEKLFF; CDR3 DNA: TGTGCCAGCAGACAACGGACAGGGGAGGCGGAAAAACTGTTTTTT
D gene: .; clone size: few; J gene: TRBJ1-4; V gene: TRBV5-1; CDR3 protein: CASSLLGRANEKLFF; CDR3 DNA: TGCGCCAGCAGCTTGTTGGGGCGGGCTAATGAAAAACTGTTTTTT
D gene: .; clone size: few; J gene: TRBJ2-2; V gene: TRBV7-6; CDR3 protein: CASSSNRVQLFF; CDR3 DNA: TGTGCCAGCAGCTCAAACAGGGTGCAGCTGTTTTTT
D gene: .; clone size: few; J gene: TRBJ2-7; V gene: TRBV6-1; CDR3 protein: CASSVRDGPYEQYF; CDR3 DNA: TGTGCCAGCAGTGTCCGGGACGGCCCCTACGAGCAGTACTTC